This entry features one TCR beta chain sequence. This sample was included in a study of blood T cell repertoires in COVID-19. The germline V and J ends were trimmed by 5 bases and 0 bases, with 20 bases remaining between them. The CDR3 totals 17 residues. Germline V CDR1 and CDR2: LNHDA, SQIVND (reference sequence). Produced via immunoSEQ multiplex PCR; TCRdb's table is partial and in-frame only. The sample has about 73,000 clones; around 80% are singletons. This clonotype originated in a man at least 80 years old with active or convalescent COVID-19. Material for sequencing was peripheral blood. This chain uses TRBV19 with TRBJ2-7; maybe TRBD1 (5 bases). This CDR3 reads CASSVREGAFASYEQYF. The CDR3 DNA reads TGTGCCAGTAGTGTCCGTGAAGGGGCCTTTGCCTCCTACGAGCAGTACTTC.